This T cell receptor (beta chain) was sequenced during a study of blood T cells in healthy people across ages. CDR3 size: 12 residues. V was clipped by 4 bases and J by 5 bases; unmatched bases: 2. The germline gives CDR1 DFQATT, CDR2 SNEGSKA (reference sequence). The use of a sample-barcoded 5' primer and a J-beta primer mix characterized a second PCR of roughly 7 to 11 cycles. Using its own MiXCR run on the 5' RACE reads, TCRdb lists one record per CDR3 protein. The sample lists about 1.5 million distinct CDR3 sequences, 35% to 45% occurring once. Every donor gave roughly 9.6 milliliters of peripheral blood.

This receptor was taken from a woman aged 18-30 years in good health. The sequenced sample consisted of blood. The rearrangement links TRBV20-1 to TRBJ2-1; 7 bases map to TRBD2. The CDR3 loop is CSATSGDNEQFF. As DNA, the CDR3 is TGCAGTGCTACTAGCGGCGACAATGAGCAGTTCTTC.